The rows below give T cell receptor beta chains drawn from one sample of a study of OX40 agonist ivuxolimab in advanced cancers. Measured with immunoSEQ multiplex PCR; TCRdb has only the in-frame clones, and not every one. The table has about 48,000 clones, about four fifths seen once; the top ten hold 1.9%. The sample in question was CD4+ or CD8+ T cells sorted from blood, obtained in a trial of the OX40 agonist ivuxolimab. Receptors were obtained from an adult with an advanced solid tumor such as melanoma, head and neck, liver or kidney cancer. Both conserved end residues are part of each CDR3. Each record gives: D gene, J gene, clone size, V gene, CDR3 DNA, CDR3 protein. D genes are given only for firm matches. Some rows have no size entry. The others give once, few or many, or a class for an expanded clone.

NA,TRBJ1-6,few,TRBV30,TGTGCCTGGAGTGTAGGACGAGGAAATTCACCCCTCCACTTT,CAWSVGRGNSPLHF
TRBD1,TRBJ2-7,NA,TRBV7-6,TGTGCCAGCAGCCTTGCGGGGACAGGGAGTTACGAGCAGTACTTC,CASSLAGTGSYEQYF
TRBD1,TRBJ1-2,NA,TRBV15,TGTGCCACCAGCGCCCGGACAGGGCAGGGCTACACCTTC,CATSARTGQGYTF
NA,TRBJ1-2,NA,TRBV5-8,TGTGCCAGCAGCCCCAAGGCGGGTATACAGGGCTATGGCTACACCTTC,CASSPKAGIQGYGYTF
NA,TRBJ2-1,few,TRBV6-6,TGTGCCAGTTGGGGGAATGAGCAGTTCTTC,CASWGNEQFF
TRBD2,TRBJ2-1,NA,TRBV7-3,TGTGCCAGCAGCACTGGGACTAGCGGGACTGGGAATGAGCAGTTCTTC,CASSTGTSGTGNEQFF
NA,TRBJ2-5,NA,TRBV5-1,TGCGCCAGCAGCTCGGCCCAACAAGAGACCCAGTACTTC,CASSSAQQETQYF
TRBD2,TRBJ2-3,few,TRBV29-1,TGCAGCGTTGCAACCCTAGCGGGGGGCACAGATACGCAGTATTTT,CSVATLAGGTDTQYF
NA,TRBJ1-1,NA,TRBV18,TGTGCCAGCTCACCGGAGGGGTTGAACACTGAAGCTTTCTTT,CASSPEGLNTEAFF
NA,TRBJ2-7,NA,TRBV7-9,TGTGCCAGCAGCTTAGCGCGGAGCTCCTACGAGCAGTACTTC,CASSLARSSYEQYF
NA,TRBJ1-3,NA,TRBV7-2,TGTGCCAGCAGCTCGGCGGAGGACACCATATATTTT,CASSSAEDTIYF
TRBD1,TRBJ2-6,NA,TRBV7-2,TGTGCCAGCAGCTTAGGGTTTCACAGGGGACGCTCTGGGGCCAACGTCCTGACTTTC,CASSLGFHRGRSGANVLTF
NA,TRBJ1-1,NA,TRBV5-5,TGTGCCAGCAGCTTGAGCTGGAACACTGAAGCTTTCTTT,CASSLSWNTEAFF
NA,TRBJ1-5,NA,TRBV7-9,TGTGCCAGCAGCTTAGGTGGGGGGTTCGGGCAGCCCCAGCATTTT,CASSLGGGFGQPQHF
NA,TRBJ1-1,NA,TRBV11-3,TGTGCCAGCAGCCAACACCACAATACTGAAGCTTTCTTT,CASSQHHNTEAFF
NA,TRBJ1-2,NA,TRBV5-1,TGCGCCAGCAGCTTGGGGGGAGACCCCAACTATGGCTACACCTTC,CASSLGGDPNYGYTF
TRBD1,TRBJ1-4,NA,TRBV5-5,TGTGCCAGCAGCCGGTATTTACAGGGGGCTGGTGAAAAACTGTTTTTT,CASSRYLQGAGEKLFF
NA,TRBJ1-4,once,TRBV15,TGTGCCACCAGCAGAGGAAGTAAGATCATCGGAGAAAAACTGTTTTTT,CATSRGSKIIGEKLFF
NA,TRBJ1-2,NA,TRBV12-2,TGTGCAAGTCGCTTAGTTACAGACCCCTATGGCTACACCTTC,CASRLVTDPYGYTF
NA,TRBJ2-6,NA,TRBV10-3,TGTGCCTTCAGTGAAGCTGGGGCCAACGTCCTGACTTTC,CAFSEAGANVLTF
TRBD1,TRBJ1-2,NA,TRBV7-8,TGTGCCAGCAGCATCGACAGGGTGAGCTATGGCTACACCTTC,CASSIDRVSYGYTF
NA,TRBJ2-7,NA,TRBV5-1,TGCGCCAGCAGCACCTCAACAGGGGGGGCCTACGAGCAGTACTTC,CASSTSTGGAYEQYF
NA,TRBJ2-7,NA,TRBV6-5,TGTGCCAAACACCAGAGACAGGTTAATGAGCAGTACTTC,CAKHQRQVNEQYF
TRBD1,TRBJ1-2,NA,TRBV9,TGTGCCAGCAGTAGACAGGGATTGAGCTATGGCTACACCTTC,CASSRQGLSYGYTF
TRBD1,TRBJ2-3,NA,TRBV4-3,TGCGCCAGCAGCCAACGCTTGGGGACAGGGCAAATTTTGGCGCAGTATTTT,CASSQRLGTGQILAQYF
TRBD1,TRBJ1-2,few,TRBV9,TGTGCCAGCAGCGGGGACAGGGCCCTTAATGGCTACACCTTC,CASSGDRALNGYTF
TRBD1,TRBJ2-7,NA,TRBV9,TGTGCCAGCAGCGTAGGTATGGGACAGGGGACCGACGAGCAGTACTTC,CASSVGMGQGTDEQYF
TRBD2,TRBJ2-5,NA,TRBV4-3,TGCGCCAGCAGCCAAGATCTGAGCGGGACGGAGACCCAGTACTTC,CASSQDLSGTETQYF
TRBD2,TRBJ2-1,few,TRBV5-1,TGCGCCAGCAGCTTGGGCGGGAGGGCCGACAATGAGCAGTTCTTC,CASSLGGRADNEQFF
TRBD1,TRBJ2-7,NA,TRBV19,TGTGCCAGTAGCCACGGGACAGGACTGTACGAGCAGTACTTC,CASSHGTGLYEQYF
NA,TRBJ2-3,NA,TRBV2,TGTGCCAGCGGTCAGGCAGATACGCAGTATTTT,CASGQADTQYF
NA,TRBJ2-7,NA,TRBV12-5,TGTGCTAGTGGTACAGCGGTCCCCTACGAGCAGTACTTC,CASGTAVPYEQYF
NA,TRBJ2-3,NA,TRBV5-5,TGTGCCAGCAGCGACCCCGGCGGTCATACGCAGTATTTT,CASSDPGGHTQYF
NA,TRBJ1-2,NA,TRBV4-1,TGCGCCAGCAGCCCGGCAGAATCCTATGGCTACACCTTC,CASSPAESYGYTF
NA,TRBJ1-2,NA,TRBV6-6,TGTGCCAGCAGGGGAGGGAACTATGGCTACACCTTC,CASRGGNYGYTF
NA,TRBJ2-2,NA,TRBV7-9,TGTGCCAGCACTCCGGGGGACATTGCTACCGGGGAGCTGTTTTTT,CASTPGDIATGELFF
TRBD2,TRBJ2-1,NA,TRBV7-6,TGTGCCAGCAGCATGGGGACTAGCGGGGACGGGAATGAGCAGTTCTTC,CASSMGTSGDGNEQFF
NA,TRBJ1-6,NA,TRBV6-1,TGTGCCAGCACCACCACCCGGGATTCACCCCTCCACTTT,CASTTTRDSPLHF
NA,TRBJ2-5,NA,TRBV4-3,TGCGCCAGCAGCCAAGATTGGCGGTCCCAAGAGACCCAGTACTTC,CASSQDWRSQETQYF
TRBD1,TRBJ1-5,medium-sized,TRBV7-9,TGTGCCAGCAGCGGTGGGACAGGGGGCTCTCAGCCCCAGCATTTT,CASSGGTGGSQPQHF
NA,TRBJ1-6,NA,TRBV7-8,TGTGCCAGCAGCGTTAGCTCCTATAATTCACCCCTCCACTTT,CASSVSSYNSPLHF
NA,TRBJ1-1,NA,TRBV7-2,TGTGCCAGCAGCTTCTCAGGACAGTCTGAAGCTTTCTTT,CASSFSGQSEAFF
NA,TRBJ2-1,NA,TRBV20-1,TGCAGTGCTATCTGGGGCAATGAGCAGTTCTTC,CSAIWGNEQFF
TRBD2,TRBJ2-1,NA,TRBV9,TGTGCCAGCAGCGCGGAACTGGGGCTAGCGGTTTACAATGAGCAGTTCTTC,CASSAELGLAVYNEQFF
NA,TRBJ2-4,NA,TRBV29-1,TGCAGCGTTGAGTGGGCAGTTAACGCCAAAAACATTCAGTACTTC,CSVEWAVNAKNIQYF